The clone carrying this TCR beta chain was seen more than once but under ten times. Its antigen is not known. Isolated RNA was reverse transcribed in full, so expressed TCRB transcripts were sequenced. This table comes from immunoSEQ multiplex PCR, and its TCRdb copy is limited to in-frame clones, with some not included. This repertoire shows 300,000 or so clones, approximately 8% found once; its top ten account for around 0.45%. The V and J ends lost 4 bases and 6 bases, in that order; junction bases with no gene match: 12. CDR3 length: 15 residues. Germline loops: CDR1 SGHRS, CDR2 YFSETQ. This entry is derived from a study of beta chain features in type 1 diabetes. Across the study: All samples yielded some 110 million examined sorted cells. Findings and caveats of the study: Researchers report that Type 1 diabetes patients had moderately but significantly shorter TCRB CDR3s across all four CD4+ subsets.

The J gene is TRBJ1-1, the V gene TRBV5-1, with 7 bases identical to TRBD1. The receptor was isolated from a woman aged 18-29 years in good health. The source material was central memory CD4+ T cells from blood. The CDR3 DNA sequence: TGCGCCAGCAGCCCGGGACAGACGCTTGGCCCTGAAGCTTTCTTT. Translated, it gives CASSPGQTLGPEAFF.